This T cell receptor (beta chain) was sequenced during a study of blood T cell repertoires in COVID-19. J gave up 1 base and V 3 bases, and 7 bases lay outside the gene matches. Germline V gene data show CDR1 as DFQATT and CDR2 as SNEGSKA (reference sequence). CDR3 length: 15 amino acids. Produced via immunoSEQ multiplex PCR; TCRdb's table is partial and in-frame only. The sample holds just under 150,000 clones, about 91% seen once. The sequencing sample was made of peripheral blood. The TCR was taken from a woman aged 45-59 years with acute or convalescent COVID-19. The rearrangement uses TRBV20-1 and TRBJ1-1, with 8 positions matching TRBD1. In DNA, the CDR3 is TGCAGTGCTAGTCCGACAGGGGCCAGGAACACTGAAGCTTTCTTT. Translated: CSASPTGARNTEAFF.